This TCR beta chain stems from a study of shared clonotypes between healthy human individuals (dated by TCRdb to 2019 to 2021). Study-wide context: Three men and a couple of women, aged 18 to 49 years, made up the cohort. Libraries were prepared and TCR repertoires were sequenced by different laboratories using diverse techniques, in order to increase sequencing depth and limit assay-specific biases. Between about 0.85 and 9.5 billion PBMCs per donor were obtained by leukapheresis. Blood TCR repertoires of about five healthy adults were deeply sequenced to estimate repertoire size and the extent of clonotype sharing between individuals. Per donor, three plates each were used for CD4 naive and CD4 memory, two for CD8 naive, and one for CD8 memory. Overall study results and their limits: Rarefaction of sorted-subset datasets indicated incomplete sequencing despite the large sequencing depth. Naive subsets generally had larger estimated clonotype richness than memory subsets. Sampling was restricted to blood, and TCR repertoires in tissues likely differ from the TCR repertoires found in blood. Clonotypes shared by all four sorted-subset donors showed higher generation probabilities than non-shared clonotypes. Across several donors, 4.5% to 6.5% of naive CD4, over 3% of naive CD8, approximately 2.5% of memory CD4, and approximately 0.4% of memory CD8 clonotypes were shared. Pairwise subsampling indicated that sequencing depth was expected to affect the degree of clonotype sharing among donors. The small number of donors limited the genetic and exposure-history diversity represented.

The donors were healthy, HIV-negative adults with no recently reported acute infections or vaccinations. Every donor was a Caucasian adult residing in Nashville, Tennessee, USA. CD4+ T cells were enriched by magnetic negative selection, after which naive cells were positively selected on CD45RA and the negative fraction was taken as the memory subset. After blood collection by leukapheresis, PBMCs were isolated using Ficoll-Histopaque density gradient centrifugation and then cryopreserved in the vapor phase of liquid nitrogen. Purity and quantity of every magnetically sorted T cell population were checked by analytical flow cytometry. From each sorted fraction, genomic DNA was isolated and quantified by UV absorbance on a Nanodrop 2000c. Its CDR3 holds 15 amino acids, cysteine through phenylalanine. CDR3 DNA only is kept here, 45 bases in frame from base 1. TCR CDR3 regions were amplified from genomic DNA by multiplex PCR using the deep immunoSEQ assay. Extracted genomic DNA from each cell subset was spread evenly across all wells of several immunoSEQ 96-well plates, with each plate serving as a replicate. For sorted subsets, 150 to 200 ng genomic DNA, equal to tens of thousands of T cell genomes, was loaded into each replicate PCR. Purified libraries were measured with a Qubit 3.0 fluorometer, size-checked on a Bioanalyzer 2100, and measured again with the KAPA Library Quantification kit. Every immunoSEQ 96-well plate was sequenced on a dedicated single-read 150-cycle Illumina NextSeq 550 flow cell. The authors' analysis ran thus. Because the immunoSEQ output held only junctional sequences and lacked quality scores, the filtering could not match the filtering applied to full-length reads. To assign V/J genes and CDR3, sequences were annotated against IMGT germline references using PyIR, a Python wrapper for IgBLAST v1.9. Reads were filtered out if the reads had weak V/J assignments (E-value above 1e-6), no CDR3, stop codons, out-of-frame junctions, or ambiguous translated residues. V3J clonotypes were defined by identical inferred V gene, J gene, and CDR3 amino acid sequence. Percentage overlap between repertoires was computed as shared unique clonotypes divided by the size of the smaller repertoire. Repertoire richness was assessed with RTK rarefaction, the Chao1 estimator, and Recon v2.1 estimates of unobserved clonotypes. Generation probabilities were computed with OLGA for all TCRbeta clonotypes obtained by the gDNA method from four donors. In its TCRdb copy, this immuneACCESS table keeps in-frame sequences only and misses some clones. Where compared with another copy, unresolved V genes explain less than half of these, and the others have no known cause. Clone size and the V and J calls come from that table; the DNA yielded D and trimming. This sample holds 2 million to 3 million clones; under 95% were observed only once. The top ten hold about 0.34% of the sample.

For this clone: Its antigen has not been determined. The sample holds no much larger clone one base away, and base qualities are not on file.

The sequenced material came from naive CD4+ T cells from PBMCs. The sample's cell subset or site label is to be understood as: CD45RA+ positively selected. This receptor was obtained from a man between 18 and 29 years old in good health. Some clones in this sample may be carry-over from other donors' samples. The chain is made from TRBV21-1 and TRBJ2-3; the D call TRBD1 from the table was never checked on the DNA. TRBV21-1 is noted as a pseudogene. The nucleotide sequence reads TGTGCCAGCAGCAACTTACAGGGGACCATGGATACGCAGTATTTT. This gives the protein CASSNLQGTMDTQYF.